This T cell receptor (beta chain) was found in a study of T cell responses to AZD1222 COVID-19 vaccine. Looked up from germline, CDR1 is LGHNA and CDR2 is YSLEER. V trimming: 0 bases; J trimming: 6 bases; junction bases outside the gene matches: 11. There are 17 residues in the CDR3. Using immunoSEQ multiplex PCR, the repertoire was profiled, and TCRdb retains in-frame clones only, with some absent. In the table there are approximately 100,000 clones, 70% to 90% of which are singletons. The receptor comes from an adult who received the AZD1222 COVID-19 vaccine. The chain recombines TRBV4-3 with TRBJ2-3, with 8 bases matching TRBD2. Here the sequenced sample was peripheral blood, taken 28 days after the second AZD1222 dose. For the CDR3, the DNA is TGCGCCAGCAGCCAAGATGGACGGGAGGGTGCTTGGGATACGCAGTATTTT. The encoded protein is CASSQDGREGAWDTQYF.